A single sample gave rise to the 28 T cell receptor beta chains below, sequenced in a study of cytomegalovirus exposure and HLA in healthy donors. A multiplex PCR was run with 60 Vbeta primers and 13 Jbeta primers. TCRdb keeps only in-frame clones here, not all; method: immunoSEQ multiplex PCR. The table records some 110,000 clones, 77% of them present only once. Sequencing was performed on PBMCs. Receptors originate from a woman aged 40 to 49 in good health and CMV-seropositive.

This clone is a singleton in its sample. The chain is built from TRBV25-1 and TRBJ2-3; possibly TRBD1 for D (5 bases). Germline V gives CDR1 MGHDK, CDR2 SYGVNS. V shed 1 base and J shed 1 base, with 15 bases lying between them. The CDR3 contains 17 residues. For the CDR3, the DNA is TGTGCCAGCAGTGAATCCCTCACAGGTCTTGGCACAGATACGCAGTATTTT. Its translation: CASSESLTGLGTDTQYF.

This clone has a single count. The chain has TRBV7-8 and TRBJ2-1; perhaps TRBD2 as D (5 bases). Germline loops: CDR1 SGHVS, CDR2 FQNEAQ. Deletions cut 5 bases from V and 2 bases from J, with 10 bases between. The CDR3 has 14 amino acids. CDR3 DNA: TGTGCCAGCAGCCCAGCGGATCCCTACAATGAGCAGTTCTTC. Amino acid sequence: CASSPADPYNEQFF.

Note on this clone: Other nucleotide sequences from this sample produce the same CDR3. The chain has TRBV6-6 and TRBJ1-2; 9 bases align to TRBD1. Germline trimming cut 6 bases from V and 6 bases from J; bases unmatched to any gene: 2. There are 12 residues in the CDR3. Germline V gene data show CDR1 as MNHNY and CDR2 as SVGAGI (reference sequence). CDR3 nucleotide sequence: TGTGCCAGCAGCAGACAGGGGGATGGCTACACCTTC. Its translation is CASSRQGDGYTF.

DNA of the CDR3: TGTGCCAGTAATGGTCGTCTAAGCCGTGTCACCGGGGAGCTGTTTTTT. Protein product: CASNGRLSRVTGELFF. V usage is TRBV19 and J usage is TRBJ2-2; the D is unclear. The CDR3 covers 16 residues. The V gene's germline CDR1 is LNHDA and CDR2 SQIVND (reference sequence). V lost 7 bases and J 4 bases, leaving 19 bases between the germline ends.

This chain connects TRBV30 to TRBJ2-7; no definite D call. With 2 bases removed from V and 7 bases from J, the gap between germline ends came to 21 bases. CDR1 GTSNPN and CDR2 SVGIG come from the germline V gene (reference sequence). The CDR3 is 15 residues long. The CDR3 sequence: CAWSTSSTGVWEQYF. In DNA, the CDR3 is TGTGCCTGGAGTACGAGTAGCACCGGAGTATGGGAGCAGTACTTC.

This rearrangement joins TRBV6-5 to TRBJ2-7; 7 nucleotides line up with TRBD2. CDR1 and CDR2 (germline): MNHEY, SVGAGI. V gave up 7 bases and J gave up 5 bases; unmatched junction bases: 5. The CDR3 is 12 residues long. CDR3 sequence reads: CASMSGGNEQYF. In DNA form, the CDR3 reads TGTGCCAGCATGTCCGGGGGGAACGAGCAGTACTTC.

The chain joins TRBV28 to TRBJ1-4; D is ambiguous. V was shortened by 9 bases and J by 4 bases, with 3 bases between the two germline ends. The CDR3 spans 10 residues. CDR1 is MDHEN, CDR2 SYDVKM, per germline. The chain's CDR3 is CARLNEKLFF. CDR3 sequence (DNA): TGTGCCAGACTTAATGAAAAACTGTTTTTT.

V gene TRBV4-1 combines with J gene TRBJ1-2, with D tentatively TRBD1 (5 bases). V gave up 4 bases and J gave up 7 bases, with 16 bases separating them. Germline assignment: CDR1 MGHRA and CDR2 YSYEKL. The CDR3 covers 14 residues. CDR3 DNA sequence: TGCGCCAGCAGCCCCCCGGGCAGGGTGGGTGGCTACACCTTC. This sequence encodes CASSPPGRVGGYTF.

The J gene is TRBJ2-1, the V gene TRBV11-2; D might be TRBD2 (7 bases). Germline values: CDR1 SGHAT, CDR2 FQNNGV. The CDR3 consists of 18 residues. Deletions cut 5 bases from V and 12 bases from J, with 32 bases between. The CDR3 here is CASSPINRPRRGGHWQFF. CDR3 bases: TGTGCCAGCAGCCCAATAAACAGGCCCAGAAGGGGGGGGCATTGGCAGTTCTTC.

This rearrangement joins TRBV13 to TRBJ2-3; TRBD2 agrees at 15 bases. CDR1 and CDR2 from the germline V gene are PRHDT and FYEKMQ (reference sequence). The CDR3 is 20 residues long. Losses at the gene ends were 6 bases for V and 0 bases for J; bases not matched to a gene: 13. The DNA for the CDR3 is TGTGCCAGCAGACGATATAGGACTAGCGGGAGGGCCAACAGCACAGATACGCAGTATTTT. This gives the protein CASRRYRTSGRANSTDTQYF.

This clone was seen a few times. The gene calls are TRBV6-5 and TRBJ2-7, with TRBD2 identical over 9 bases. The length of the CDR3 is 15 residues. The junction had 3 bases not matched to a gene; V was cut back by 2 bases and J by 1 base. Germline V CDR1 and CDR2: MNHEY, SVGAGI. CDR3 in amino acids: CASSYGLAGSYEQYF. In nucleotides, the CDR3 is TGTGCCAGCAGTTACGGGCTAGCGGGGTCCTACGAGCAGTACTTC.

A few counts support this clone. The J gene is TRBJ1-1, the V gene TRBV7-9; TRBD1 agrees at 9 bases. V lost 4 bases and J lost 3; bases outside the gene matches: 3. This CDR3 has 14 residues. From germline, CDR1 is SEHNR and CDR2 FQNEAQ (reference sequence). CDR3 nucleotide sequence: TGTGCCAGCAGCTCAGACAGGGGGGACACTGAAGCTTTCTTT. Translated, it gives CASSSDRGDTEAFF.

DNA of the CDR3: TGTGCCAGCAGTTTAGGGGGAGGGAATTCACCCCTCCACTTT. Protein sequence: CASSLGGGNSPLHF. The gene calls are TRBV28 and TRBJ1-6; a possible D gene is TRBD1 (5 bases). The V end lost 2 bases, the J end lost 7 bases, and 9 bases lay between the germline ends. The germline CDR1 and CDR2 sequences are MDHEN and SYDVKM. The CDR3 runs to 14 residues.

The genes are TRBV4-1 and TRBJ2-7, with 13 bases identical to TRBD2. There are 16 residues in the CDR3. The ends lost 0 bases at V and 6 bases at J; junction bases unmatched: 5. Germline CDR1 is MGHRA and CDR2 is YSYEKL. The DNA of the CDR3 is TGCGCCAGCAGCCAAGAGACTAGCGGGAGGTTTTCCGAGCAGTACTTC. Amino acids: CASSQETSGRFSEQYF.

The chain couples TRBV28 to TRBJ1-1; maybe TRBD1 (5 bases). This CDR3 region has 13 residues. Germline loops: CDR1 MDHEN, CDR2 SYDVKM. Between the trimmed V and J ends, which lost 3 bases and 10 bases, there was a span of 15 bases. The CDR3 DNA follows: TGTGCCAGCAGTTTCTCTCGGACATGGAGAGCTTTCTTT. It specifies CASSFSRTWRAFF.

The gene calls are TRBV7-9 and TRBJ1-2; no definite D call. The CDR3 is made up of 15 amino acids. Trimming cost V 5 bases and J 8 bases, with 21 bases left between them. Germline assignment: CDR1 SEHNR and CDR2 FQNEAQ (reference sequence). CDR3 in amino acids: CASSLRERALRGYTF. The CDR3 region has the DNA TGTGCCAGCAGCCTTAGGGAGCGTGCCCTCAGGGGCTACACCTTC.

This chain connects TRBV5-4 to TRBJ1-1; 9 nucleotides line up with TRBD1. V lost 2 bases to trimming and J lost 5 bases; unmatched junction nucleotides: 4. Germline values: CDR1 SGHNT, CDR2 YYREEE (reference sequence). This CDR3 comprises 14 residues. CDR3 sequence (DNA): TGTGCCAGCAGCTTACAGGGGGCTGGAACTGAAGCTTTCTTT. Protein product: CASSLQGAGTEAFF.

The rearrangement uses TRBV20-1 and TRBJ2-7; no firm D call. Trimming left V 2 bases short and J 4 bases short, with 6 bases between. The CDR3 is made up of 11 amino acids. The germline V gene has CDR1 DFQATT and CDR2 SNEGSKA (reference sequence). The CDR3 sequence: CSARSVYEQYF. CDR3 DNA sequence: TGCAGTGCTAGATCGGTGTACGAGCAGTACTTC.

This clone was observed a few times. The V and J genes are TRBV11-1 and TRBJ2-7, with 8 bases identical to TRBD2. The trim removed 3 bases at V and 3 bases at J, leaving 4 bases unmatched. The CDR3 length is 14 residues. The germline V gene has CDR1 SGHAT and CDR2 FQDESV (reference sequence). CDR3 in DNA: TGTGCCAGCAGCTTCGGGCTAGCGGGCTACGAGCAGTACTTC. This codes for CASSFGLAGYEQYF.

This clone has just one count. This chain links TRBV12-1 with TRBJ2-4; TRBD2, the table's D call, lacks a check against the DNA. TRBV12-1 is recorded as a pseudogene. The CDR3 is 16 residues long. The CDR3 is CASSFLLAGGKNIQYF. The CDR3 DNA follows: TGTGCCAGCAGCTTTTTGCTAGCGGGAGGCAAAAACATTCAGTACTTC.

V is TRBV7-3 and J is TRBJ2-3; maybe TRBD1 (5 bases). V was clipped by 5 bases and J by 0 bases, with 15 bases between them. CDR3 length: 16 amino acids. Germline loops: CDR1 SGHTA, CDR2 FQGTGA. CDR3 in amino acids: CASSPHRTLSTDTQYF. The CDR3 DNA is TGTGCCAGCAGCCCCCACAGGACACTTAGCACAGATACGCAGTATTTT.

Note on this clone: Within the sample, other DNA sequences also encode this same CDR3. V gene TRBV4-1 combines with J gene TRBJ2-5; 9 nucleotides align to TRBD2. Trimming took 4 bases from V and 5 from J; bases not matched to a gene: 5. Germline CDR1 reads MGHRA; CDR2 reads YSYEKL. CDR3 length: 14 amino acids. The CDR3 nucleotides read TGCGCCAGCAGCCTCGTAGCGGGAGTCGAGACCCAGTACTTC. Translation: CASSLVAGVETQYF.

This clone was observed once. The chain joins TRBV9 to TRBJ1-1; maybe TRBD1 (5 bases). This CDR3 comprises 13 residues. Trimming pared 0 bases from V and 6 bases from J, leaving 9 bases between. In germline, CDR1 is SGDLS, CDR2 YYNGEE. This CDR3 is CASSVEGSSEAFF. In DNA form, the CDR3 reads TGTGCCAGCAGCGTAGAGGGGTCCTCTGAAGCTTTCTTT. Using reference TRBV9 and TRBJ1-1 for the parts outside the CDR3, the full variable domain is DSGVTQTPKHLITATGQRVTLRCSPRSGDLSVYWYQQSLDQGLQFLIQYYNGEERAKGNILERFSAQQFPDLHSELNLSSLELGDSALYFCASSVEGSSEAFFGQGTRLTVV.

CDR3 region: CASSYPGAYEQYF. CDR3 nucleotide sequence: TGTGCCAGCAGTTACCCAGGGGCCTACGAGCAGTACTTC. This chain connects TRBV6-5 to TRBJ2-7; possible D gene TRBD1, 6 bases. The germline V gene encodes CDR1 MNHEY and CDR2 SVGAGI. V was pared by 2 bases and J by 2 bases, with 7 bases between. The CDR3 has 13 amino acids.

The chain links TRBV28 to TRBJ2-2; no definite D call. CDR1 MDHEN and CDR2 SYDVKM come from the germline V gene. Trimming shortened V by 4 bases and J by 4 bases, and 10 bases separated the two germline ends. The CDR3 has 14 residues. The CDR3 region has the DNA TGTGCCAGCAGTTCGTCCCCTCGCACCGGGGAGCTGTTTTTT. Translation: CASSSSPRTGELFF.

The rearrangement links TRBV2 to TRBJ2-3; D is possibly TRBD2 (5 bases). Trimming took off 6 bases at V and 0 bases at J, with 13 bases between the two ends. Germline V lookup: CDR1 SNHLY, CDR2 FYNNEI. This CDR3 is built from 15 residues. The DNA of the CDR3 is TGTGCCAGCAGCAAGGACTCGCCAAGCACAGATACGCAGTATTTT. Its translation is CASSKDSPSTDTQYF.

This clone was observed a handful of times. The chain has TRBV6-1 and TRBJ1-5; TRBD1 aligns across 8 bases. CDR3 length: 17 residues. CDR1 is MNHNS and CDR2 is SASEGT in the germline V gene. The junction had 11 bases not matched to a gene; V was cut back by 1 base and J by 6 bases. The CDR3 is CASSEGVNQGASQPQHF. CDR3 nucleotide sequence: TGTGCCAGCAGTGAAGGAGTTAATCAGGGGGCCAGTCAGCCCCAGCATTTT.

This chain joins TRBV20-1 and TRBJ2-3; no clear D gene. This CDR3 contains 11 residues. Germline loops: CDR1 DFQATT, CDR2 SNEGSKA (reference sequence). The V end lost 5 bases, the J end lost 6 bases, and 9 bases lay between the germline ends. The CDR3 loop is CSAPHVDTQYF. The CDR3, as DNA: TGCAGTGCTCCCCATGTTGATACGCAGTATTTT.